This T cell receptor beta chain was observed in a study of CD8 T cells in Susac syndrome (dated by TCRdb to the late 2010s). For context, the study as a whole: The study used repertoire sequencing to test whether antigen drove CD8+ T cell activation and differentiation in Susac syndrome. Clonality of the CD8+ T cell repertoire was compared between around 13 healthy donors, about 14 Susac syndrome patients and 15 multiple sclerosis patients. Paper-wide results and their limitations: The TCR sequencing and HLA analysis was acknowledged to have included a relatively small number of individuals.

Peripheral blood CD8+ and CD4+ T cells from healthy donors, Susac syndrome patients and multiple sclerosis patients were profiled using high-throughput TCR beta sequencing. Healthy donors were included as age- and sex-matched controls. Bulk CD8+ and CD4+ T cells were purified magnetically by negative isolation, whereas CD8+ TEMRA cells were enriched by FACS. Blood was drawn into EDTA tubes, processed within 24 hours, and PBMCs were isolated by density gradient centrifugation. PBMCs intended for TCR sequencing were frozen in liquid nitrogen and were later thawed in a 37 degrees C water bath. A purity of at least 90% was achieved for sorted or isolated CD4+, CD8+ and CD8+ TEMRA cells. Points on this clonotype: Its antigen is currently not known. No qualities accompany the bases; no much larger clone lies one base away.

Trimming removed 4 bases from V and 6 bases from J; the gene matches leave 9 bases unexplained. For CDR1 and CDR2, the germline V gene (reference sequence) lists LGHDT and YNNKEL. The CDR3 covers 16 residues, taking in both the cysteine and the phenylalanine. The retained sequence is limited to the CDR3, 48 bases, with the frame set at the first base. RNA was extracted using the RNeasy kit, and about 0.45 to 1 ug of the RNA was reverse transcribed with random hexamers. The immunoSEQ multiplex PCR assay, covering 54 Vbeta and 13 Jbeta segments, was used to amplify TCR beta CDR3 regions. PCR amplification bias was corrected using a synthetic template baseline for primer optimization and computational correction. From the authors' description of their analysis: Reads were assigned to V, D and J genes according to IMGT and analyzed in immunoSEQ Analyzer, with only productive sequences retained. Clonality was computed as one minus Shannon entropy normalized by log2 of the number of productive unique sequences. Public and private clones were assessed among the 100 most prevalent clones of each patient and control. A clone was defined as Susac-specific if it was absent from the healthy and MS cohorts, from roughly 1,000 published viral clones and from other ImmuneACCESS disease sequences. TCRdb passed the public sequencing reads through fastp at Q25 and MiXCR, retaining productive beta sequences. Duplicate CDR3 protein sequences are folded into a single record with the most common DNA and genes. What appears here as the V and J calls and clone size reflects TCRdb's work, not the paper's. Here the sample has around 80,000 distinct CDR3 sequences; roughly 94% occur a single time. Together, the top ten hold 0.26% of the sample.

The receptor comes from a human donor in good health. Sequenced: CD8+ T cells from PBMCs. Rearrangement joined TRBV3-1 to TRBJ2-2, and TRBD2 aligns with 9 junction nucleotides. CDR3 protein: CASSRTSANGPGELFF. Read as DNA, the sequence is TGTGCCAGCAGCCGGACTAGCGCGAACGGGCCCGGGGAGCTGTTTTTT.